The sequence of this TCR beta chain was determined in a study of tumor-infiltrating lymphocytes in primary liver carcinoma. The CDR3 consists of 14 residues. V was pared by 3 bases and J by 7 bases, with 16 bases between. Per germline, CDR1 ENHRY and CDR2 SYGVKD. Each 20-30 mg portion of unsorted bulk tissue served as the source for co-extraction of RNA and DNA. Researchers generated TCR beta cDNA from approximately 0.55 ug of total RNA, relying on a constant-region primer. Libraries for TCR beta were built through three nested multiplex PCR rounds, which together made up a slightly modified ARM-PCR procedure. With TRBV1-TRBV30 forward primers and a C-beta reverse primer, the first two PCR rounds were run for 9 to 10 cycles each. TCRdb used MiXCR to reprocess the multiplex PCR reads, holding one entry per CDR3 protein. The sample shows tens of thousands of distinct CDR3 sequences, about two thirds of them seen only once.

Sequences were obtained from liver tumor tissue from sampling region 2. Described subset: tumor region T2, inferior pole. The origin of this receptor is a man aged 40-50 years with primary liver carcinoma and hepatitis B virus infection. The rearrangement links TRBV10-3 to TRBJ2-7; D gene unclear. The CDR3 nucleotides are TGTGCCATCAGTGACTCCCATGGTTTCGGGGAGCAGTACTTC. This translates into CAISDSHGFGEQYF.